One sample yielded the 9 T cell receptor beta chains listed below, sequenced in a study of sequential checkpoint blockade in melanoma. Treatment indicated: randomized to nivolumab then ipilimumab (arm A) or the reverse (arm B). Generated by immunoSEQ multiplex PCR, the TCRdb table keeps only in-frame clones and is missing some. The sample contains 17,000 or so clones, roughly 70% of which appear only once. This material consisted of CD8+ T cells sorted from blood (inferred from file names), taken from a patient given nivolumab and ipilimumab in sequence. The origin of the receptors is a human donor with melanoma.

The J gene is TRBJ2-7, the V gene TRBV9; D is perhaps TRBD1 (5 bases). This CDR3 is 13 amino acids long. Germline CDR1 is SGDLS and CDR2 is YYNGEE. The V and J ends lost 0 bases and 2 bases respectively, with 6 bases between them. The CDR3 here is CASSVGGTYEQYF. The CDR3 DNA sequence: TGTGCCAGCAGCGTAGGGGGCACCTACGAGCAGTACTTC.

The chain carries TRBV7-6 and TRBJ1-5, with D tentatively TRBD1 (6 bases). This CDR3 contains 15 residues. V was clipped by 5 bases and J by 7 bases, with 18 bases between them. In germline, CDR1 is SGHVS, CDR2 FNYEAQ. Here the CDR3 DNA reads TGTGCCAGCAGCCCGGGGGGCAGTCGGGGACAGCCCCAGCATTTT. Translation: CASSPGGSRGQPQHF. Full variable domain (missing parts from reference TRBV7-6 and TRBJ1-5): GAGVSQSPRYKVTKRGQDVALRCDPISGHVSLYWYRQALGQGPEFLTYFNYEAQQDKSGLPNDRFSAERPEGSISTLTIQRTEQRDSAMYRCASSPGGSRGQPQHFGDGTRLSIL.

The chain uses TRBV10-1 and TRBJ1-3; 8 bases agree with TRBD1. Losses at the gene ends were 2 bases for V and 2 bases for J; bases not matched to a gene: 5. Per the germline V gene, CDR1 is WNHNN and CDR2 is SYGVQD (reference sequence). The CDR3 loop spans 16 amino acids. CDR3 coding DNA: TGCGCCAGCAGTGAGACCGGGACAGGAACTGGAAACACCATATATTTT. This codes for CASSETGTGTGNTIYF.

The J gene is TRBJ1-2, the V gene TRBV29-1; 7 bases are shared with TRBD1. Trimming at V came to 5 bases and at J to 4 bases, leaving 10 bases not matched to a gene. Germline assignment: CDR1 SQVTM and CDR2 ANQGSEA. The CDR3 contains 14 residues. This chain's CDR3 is CSVLPGTASYGYTF. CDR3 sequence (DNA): TGCAGCGTTCTTCCGGGGACAGCTAGCTATGGCTACACCTTC.

In DNA, the CDR3 is TGTGCCAGCAGCTTAGTCGTGCAGGGTGTGGATGAGCAGTTCTTC. Its translation: CASSLVVQGVDEQFF. The chain carries TRBV7-9 and TRBJ2-1; D perhaps matches TRBD1 (5 bases). The CDR3 is 15 residues long. Trimming shortened V by 1 base and J by 8 bases, and 15 bases separated the two germline ends. Germline CDR1 is SEHNR and CDR2 is FQNEAQ (reference sequence).

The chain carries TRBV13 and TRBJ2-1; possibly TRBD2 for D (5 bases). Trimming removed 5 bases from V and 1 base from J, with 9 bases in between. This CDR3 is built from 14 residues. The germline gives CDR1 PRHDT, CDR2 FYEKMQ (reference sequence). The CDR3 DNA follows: TGTGCCAGCAGCACAACTAGTTCCTACAATGAGCAGTTCTTC. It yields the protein CASSTTSSYNEQFF.

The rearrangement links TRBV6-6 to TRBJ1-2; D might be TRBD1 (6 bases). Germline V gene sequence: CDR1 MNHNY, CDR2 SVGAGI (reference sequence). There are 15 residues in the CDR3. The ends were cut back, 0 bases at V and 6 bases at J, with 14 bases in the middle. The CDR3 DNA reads TGTGCCAGCAGTTACTCGACAGGTTTGGGGAATGGCTACACCTTC. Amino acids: CASSYSTGLGNGYTF.

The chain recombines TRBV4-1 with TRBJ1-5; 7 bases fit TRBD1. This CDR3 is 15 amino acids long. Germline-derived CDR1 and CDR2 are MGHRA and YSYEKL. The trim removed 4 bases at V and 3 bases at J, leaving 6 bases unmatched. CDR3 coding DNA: TGCGCCAGCAGCCCTCACAGGGGTGACAATCAGCCCCAGCATTTT. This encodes CASSPHRGDNQPQHF.

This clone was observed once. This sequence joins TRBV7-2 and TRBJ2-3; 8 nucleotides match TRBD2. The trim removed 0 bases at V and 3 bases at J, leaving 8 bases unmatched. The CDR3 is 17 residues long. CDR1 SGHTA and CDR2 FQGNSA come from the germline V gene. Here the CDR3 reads CASSLATAGGVTDTQYF. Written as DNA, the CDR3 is TGTGCCAGCAGCTTAGCAACGGCCGGGGGGGTGACAGATACGCAGTATTTT.